This T cell receptor (beta chain) was found in a study of cytomegalovirus exposure and HLA in healthy donors. PCR used 60 Vbeta primers and 13 Jbeta primers. Assay: immunoSEQ multiplex PCR; the TCRdb copy retains only in-frame clones and omits some. The repertoire holds about 150,000 clones, with about 60% as singletons. This clone has a single count. This CDR3 is 15 amino acids long. V was trimmed by 4 bases and J by 2 bases, leaving 12 bases between them. Germline V gene lookup returns CDR1 SGDLS and CDR2 YYNGEE. The sequencing sample was made of PBMCs. The TCR was taken from a woman aged 60-70 years in good health and CMV-seropositive. V usage is TRBV9 and J usage is TRBJ2-2; D uncertain. As DNA, the CDR3 is TGTGCCAGCAGCCCTTTGGCACGAAACACCGGGGAGCTGTTTTTT. Translated, it gives CASSPLARNTGELFF.